The entry below describes one T cell receptor (beta chain). Its antigen has not been determined. No much larger clone is present one base from it, and per-base qualities are unavailable. Whole blood was collected in K2EDTA tubes by collaborating institutions according to the institutions' own protocols. Collaborator samples were shipped for TCRbeta analysis as frozen whole blood, isolated PBMCs, or DNA extracted from either sample type. The immunoSEQ Assay, a bias-controlled multiplex PCR, was used to amplify TCRbeta CDR3 regions from genomic DNA. Under the source paper's analysis protocol: The number of nucleated cells in each sample was estimated from the amplification of reference gene primers within the assay. To quantify the absolute abundance of each unique TCRbeta CDR3 rearrangement, sequence reads were collapsed and filtered. For each sample, productive Simpson clonality was calculated as the square root of Simpson's diversity index across productive rearrangements. This is the immuneACCESS table as TCRdb keeps it, with only in-frame sequences that have V and J called. A part of the clones is gone; compared with another copy, unresolved V genes explain less than half, and the rest is unexplained. V and J calls plus clone size are reproduced from that table; the DNA served to infer D and trimming. A total of 90,000 to 95,000 clones appear in this sample, about 86% of them only once. Roughly 8.3% of the sample belongs to the ten largest clones.

This sample was included in a study of blood T cell repertoires in COVID-19 (TCRdb year 2020). About the full investigation: Samples covering the acute and convalescent phases of COVID-19 were provided by collaborators in the United States, Italy and Spain. The prospective study material was composed of cDNA or gDNA derived from T cells, B-cell-depleted T cells, or PBMCs. The dataset comprised deeply sampled blood TCRbeta repertoires from subjects exposed to, actively infected with, or recovered from COVID-19. A freely available public database, intended as a resource for researchers studying the immune response to SARS-CoV-2, is where the repertoires were released. Samples came from the ongoing ImmuneRACE study (first 160 participants) plus 1,254 subjects from 6 global collaborators. Nearly every sample came with metadata listing a de-identified subject ID, COVID-19 status, age in years and sex. Where available, HLA class I and class II types were obtained from metadata supplied by the sample provider rather than from assay-based typing.

Measured from the cysteine to the phenylalanine, the CDR3 is 14 residues long. Left in the record is the CDR3 DNA by itself, 42 bases read in frame from the first base. From V the trimming removes 6 bases and from J it removes 7 bases, while the gene matches leave 7 bases of the junction unaccounted for. The germline V gene (reference sequence) yields LNHDA for CDR1 and SQIVND for CDR2. Here is what the overall study found, with its caveats: Clinical and demographic metadata were provided uncurated, with the amount varying by source and participant.

This TCR derives from a woman in her 70s with acute or convalescent COVID-19. The chain is assembled from TRBV19 and TRBJ1-4, with 8 junctional bases fitting TRBD1. The sample consisted of peripheral blood. The bases are TGTGCCAGTAGGTTGGACAGGGCCGGTGAAAAACTGTTTTTT. Translated, it gives CASRLDRAGEKLFF.